These 19 T cell receptor beta chains came from one sample sequenced in a study of blood T cell repertoires in COVID-19. Method: immunoSEQ multiplex PCR; TCRdb's copy keeps in-frame clones and lacks some. Here the sample spans 310,000 or so clones, roughly 85% being singletons. The sample was PBMCs or T cells enriched from blood (not recorded which). Receptors were obtained from a woman aged 30 to 39 who had recovered from COVID-19.

The rearrangement joins TRBV6-5 to TRBJ1-2; 7 nucleotides align to TRBD1. V was clipped by 5 bases and J by 8 bases; unmatched bases: 8. The germline V gene has CDR1 MNHEY and CDR2 SVGAGI. The CDR3 contains 13 residues. The CDR3 coding sequence is TGTGCCAGCAGTCCCACAGGGGCGCGGGGCTACACCTTC. Its translation is CASSPTGARGYTF.

The chain has TRBV5-1 and TRBJ2-1; TRBD1 matches at 7 bases. Germline V gives CDR1 SGHRS, CDR2 YFSETQ. This CDR3 has 13 amino acids. J lost 5 bases, V lost 6 bases, and 5 bases had no gene match. The CDR3 here is CASTSDRNNEQFF. The CDR3 nucleotides are TGCGCCAGCACTTCGGACAGGAACAATGAGCAGTTCTTC.

In its sample, this clone was seen once. The rearrangement uses TRBV5-1 and TRBJ2-3, with a tentative D call TRBD1 (5 bases). Trimming left V 1 base short and J 0 bases short, with 9 bases between. The CDR3 sequence is 15 residues long. CDR1 SGHRS and CDR2 YFSETQ come from the germline V gene. The CDR3: CASSLLGLSTDTQYF. The CDR3 DNA follows: TGCGCCAGCAGCTTGCTGGGGCTGAGCACAGATACGCAGTATTTT.

This chain connects TRBV29-1 to TRBJ1-4; TRBD1 might be the D (6 bases). Germline CDR1 is SQVTM and CDR2 is ANQGSEA. CDR3 length: 15 residues. The V end lost 7 bases, the J end lost 0 bases, and 15 bases lay between the germline ends. CDR3 in DNA: TGCAGCGCTCGTGGGGGCCGCGCAACTAATGAAAAACTGTTTTTT. Translated, it gives CSARGGRATNEKLFF.

This chain links TRBV9 with TRBJ2-2; a possible D gene is TRBD2 (6 bases). Germline CDR1 and CDR2: SGDLS and YYNGEE. Trimming cost V 2 bases and J 5 bases, with 16 bases left between them. The CDR3 has 16 amino acids. The CDR3: CASSVEGTSRTGELFF. The CDR3 DNA sequence: TGTGCCAGCAGCGTGGAGGGTACTAGTCGGACCGGGGAGCTGTTTTTT.

The chain has TRBV27 and TRBJ1-2, with 8 positions matching TRBD1. The CDR3 has 13 residues. Germline trimming cut 6 bases from V and 7 bases from J; bases unmatched to any gene: 7. Germline V gene sequence: CDR1 MNHEY, CDR2 SMNVEV (reference sequence). The CDR3, as DNA: TGTGCCAGCAGCCTAGACAGGGGTGGTGGCTACACCTTC. Translation: CASSLDRGGGYTF.

This sequence joins TRBV14 and TRBJ2-1, with a possible D match to TRBD1 (6 bases). Germline lookup yields CDR1 SGHDN and CDR2 FVKESK. V shed 2 bases and J shed 6 bases, with 8 bases lying between them. The CDR3 consists of 13 residues. CDR3 nucleotides: TGTGCCAGCAGCCAATTAGGGGGCAATGAGCAGTTCTTC. It translates to CASSQLGGNEQFF.

V usage is TRBV6-5 and J usage is TRBJ1-2, with 9 nucleotides matching TRBD1. V was clipped by 5 bases and J by 4 bases; unmatched bases: 5. The CDR3 covers 14 residues. Germline CDR1 reads MNHEY; CDR2 reads SVGAGI. Written as DNA, the CDR3 is TGTGCCAGCAGTCCACAGGGGGCAAGCTATGGCTACACCTTC. As protein: CASSPQGASYGYTF.

The V call is TRBV19, the J call TRBJ1-1; D remains unclear. This CDR3 has 11 residues. The V and J ends lost 4 bases and 7 bases respectively, with 7 bases between them. CDR1 and CDR2 from the germline V gene are LNHDA and SQIVND (reference sequence). The CDR3 sequence is CASSTRYEAFF. For the CDR3, the DNA is TGTGCCAGTAGTACCCGGTATGAAGCTTTCTTT. The complete variable domain, with remaining parts taken from reference TRBV19 and TRBJ1-1, reads DGGITQSPKYLFRKEGQNVTLSCEQNLNHDAMYWYRQDPGQGLRLIYYSQIVNDFQKGDIAEGYSVSREKKESFPLTVTSAQKNPTAFYLCASSTRYEAFFGQGTRLTVV.

CDR3 amino acids: CASSAYRGRDTEAFF. Written as DNA, the CDR3 is TGTGCCAGCAGTGCTTACAGGGGGAGGGACACTGAAGCTTTCTTT. The chain combines TRBV2 with TRBJ1-1; 8 nucleotides line up with TRBD1. The CDR3 is 15 amino acids. CDR1 and CDR2 from the germline V gene are SNHLY and FYNNEI. Trimming took 4 bases from V and 3 from J; bases not matched to a gene: 7.

V gene TRBV9 combines with J gene TRBJ2-6; maybe TRBD1 (6 bases). V lost 7 bases, J lost 0 bases, and 26 bases lay in between. This CDR3 has 20 residues. Germline lookup yields CDR1 SGDLS and CDR2 YYNGEE. This CDR3 is CASGMTGNLAIFSGANVLTF. DNA of the CDR3: TGTGCCAGCGGAATGACAGGCAATCTCGCGATCTTCTCTGGGGCCAACGTCCTGACTTTC.

The CDR3 region is CASSLRQGDNSPLHF. As DNA, the CDR3 is TGTGCCAGCAGCTTGAGGCAGGGGGATAATTCACCCCTCCACTTT. This sequence joins TRBV5-6 and TRBJ1-6, with 7 bases matching TRBD1. Germline V CDR1 and CDR2: SGHDT, YYEEEE. This CDR3 has 15 amino acids. V lost 1 base, J lost 5 bases, and 3 bases stayed unmatched.

The chain couples TRBV6-1 to TRBJ1-5, with D possibly matching TRBD1 (6 bases). The CDR3 consists of 16 residues. Germline V gene data show CDR1 as MNHNS and CDR2 as SASEGT. The V gene lost 4 bases and the J gene lost 6 bases, with 19 bases spanning the gap. The CDR3 spells CASSGPKGGAGQPQHF. In DNA form, the CDR3 reads TGTGCCAGCAGTGGGCCAAAAGGGGGGGCAGGTCAGCCCCAGCATTTT.

DNA for the CDR3: TGTGCCAGCAGCTCAGGGGCGCAAGGGTATGGCTACACCTTC. Translating gives CASSSGAQGYGYTF. This chain connects TRBV5-4 to TRBJ1-2, with a tentative D call TRBD1 (6 bases). With 3 bases removed from V and 5 bases from J, the gap between germline ends came to 14 bases. Germline-derived CDR1 and CDR2 are SGHNT and YYREEE (reference sequence). This CDR3 region has 14 residues.

The J gene is TRBJ1-2, the V gene TRBV3-1 (or the pseudogene TRBV3-2); 7 bases match TRBD1. Trimming removed 3 bases from V and 5 bases from J; junction bases left unmatched: 6. CDR3 size: 14 residues. Germline V gene sequence: CDR1 LGHDT, CDR2 YNNKEL (reference sequence). The CDR3 nucleotides read TGTGCCAGCAGCCACACAGGGGTGAGGTATGGCTACACCTTC. Protein product: CASSHTGVRYGYTF.

The J gene is TRBJ1-2, the V gene TRBV7-2; TRBD1 aligns across 11 bases. Germline CDR1 reads SGHTA; CDR2 reads FQGNSA. The trim removed 5 bases at V and 6 bases at J, leaving 14 bases unmatched. This CDR3 region has 17 residues. The CDR3 protein is CASSPLAGQGALNGYTF. For the CDR3, the DNA is TGTGCCAGCAGCCCCTTAGCTGGACAGGGGGCTTTGAATGGCTACACCTTC.

The genes are TRBV10-3 and TRBJ1-2; unclear D gene. This CDR3 has 12 amino acids. The V gene's germline CDR1 is ENHRY and CDR2 SYGVKD. V lost 3 bases to trimming and J lost 2 bases, with 4 bases between them. CDR3 DNA: TGTGCCATCAGTGAACTCAACTATGGCTACACCTTC. Its translation: CAISELNYGYTF.

The V gene is TRBV11-2, the J gene TRBJ2-5, with D possibly TRBD1 on 5 matching bases. The CDR3 runs to 15 residues. The V gene lost 2 bases and the J gene lost 4 bases, with 14 bases spanning the gap. CDR1 and CDR2 from the germline V gene are SGHAT and FQNNGV. The CDR3 spells CASSLLTGKGETQYF. DNA of the CDR3: TGTGCCAGCAGCTTACTTACAGGAAAGGGAGAGACCCAGTACTTC.

V is TRBV11-2 and J is TRBJ2-7; 11 bases map to TRBD2. Unmatched junction bases numbered 11, after V lost 6 bases and J lost 4 bases. Germline V gives CDR1 SGHAT, CDR2 FQNNGV. This CDR3 has 16 residues. The DNA of the CDR3 is TGTGCCAGCAGTCCTGCCGTAGCGGGGGGGCGGTACGAGCAGTACTTC. Protein product: CASSPAVAGGRYEQYF.